These 5 T cell receptor beta chains were sequenced from one sample in a study of T cell responses to AZD1222 COVID-19 vaccine. The method was immunoSEQ multiplex PCR; TCRdb's version includes in-frame clones alone and lacks a portion of them. The sample lists some 170,000 clones; approximately 91% were seen once. The specimen comprised peripheral blood, sampled on day 0 of AZD1222 vaccination. The source of these receptors is an adult in good health.

The chain joins TRBV5-1 to TRBJ2-3; possibly TRBD2 for D (6 bases). V shed 0 bases and J shed 3 bases, with 14 bases lying between them. In germline, CDR1 is SGHRS, CDR2 YFSETQ. CDR3 length: 16 residues. The CDR3 reads CASSLGSLEGTDTQYF. CDR3 DNA sequence: TGCGCCAGCAGCTTGGGAAGCTTGGAGGGGACAGATACGCAGTATTTT.

The chain employs TRBV28 and TRBJ1-2; D gene unclear. V was trimmed by 8 bases and J by 2 bases, leaving 6 bases between them. The CDR3 is made up of 11 amino acids. Germline V lookup: CDR1 MDHEN, CDR2 SYDVKM. The CDR3 is CASGDNYGYTF. The CDR3 region has the DNA TGTGCCAGCGGAGACAACTATGGCTACACCTTC.

The gene calls are TRBV6-5 and TRBJ2-7, with TRBD1 as a possible D gene (6 bases). CDR1 and CDR2 from the germline V gene are MNHEY and SVGAGI. The CDR3 contains 14 residues. Deletions cut 2 bases from V and 2 bases from J, with 10 bases between. As DNA, the CDR3 is TGTGCCAGCAGTTACGGGGGCAGTACCTACGAGCAGTACTTC. This sequence encodes CASSYGGSTYEQYF.

V usage is TRBV28 and J usage is TRBJ1-2; the D gene is possibly TRBD1 (6 bases). The ends were cut back, 7 bases at V and 8 bases at J, with 17 bases in the middle. The germline V gene encodes CDR1 MDHEN and CDR2 SYDVKM. The length of the CDR3 is 13 residues. CDR3 DNA: TGTGCCAGCACCAAGGACAGTTTGGGAGGCTACACCTTC. This encodes CASTKDSLGGYTF.

The V gene is TRBV9, the J gene TRBJ2-1; 10 bases are shared with TRBD2. The germline V gene has CDR1 SGDLS and CDR2 YYNGEE. Trimming cost V 2 bases and J 8 bases; bases outside gene matches: 7. The CDR3 has 15 amino acids. Here the CDR3 DNA reads TGTGCCAGCAGCGTCCTCCCAGCGGGGGGGCATGAGCAGTTCTTC. Translating it yields CASSVLPAGGHEQFF.